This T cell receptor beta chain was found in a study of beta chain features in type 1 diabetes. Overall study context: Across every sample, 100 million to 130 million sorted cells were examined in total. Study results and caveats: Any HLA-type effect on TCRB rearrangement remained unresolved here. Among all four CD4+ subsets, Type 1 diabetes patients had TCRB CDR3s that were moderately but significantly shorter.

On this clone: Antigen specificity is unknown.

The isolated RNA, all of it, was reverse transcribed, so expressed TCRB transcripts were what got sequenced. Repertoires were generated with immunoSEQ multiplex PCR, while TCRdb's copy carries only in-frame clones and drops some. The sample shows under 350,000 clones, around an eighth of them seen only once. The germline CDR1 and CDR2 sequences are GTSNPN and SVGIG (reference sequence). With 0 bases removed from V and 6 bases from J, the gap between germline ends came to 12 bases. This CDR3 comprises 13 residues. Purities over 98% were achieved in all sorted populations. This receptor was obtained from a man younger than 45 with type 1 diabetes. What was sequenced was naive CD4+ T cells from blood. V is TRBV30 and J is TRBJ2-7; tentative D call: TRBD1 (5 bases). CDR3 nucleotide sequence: TGTGCCTGGAGTGTAGTGACAGACGGCGAGCAGTACTTC. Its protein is CAWSVVTDGEQYF. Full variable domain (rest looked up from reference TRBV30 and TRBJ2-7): SQTIHQWPATLVQPVGSPLSLECTVEGTSNPNLYWYRQAAGRGLQLLFYSVGIGQISSEVPQNLSASRPQDRQFILSSKKLLLSDSGFYLCAWSVVTDGEQYFGPGTRLTVT.